What follows are 12 T cell receptor beta chains derived from one specimen sequenced in a study of T cell responses to AZD1222 COVID-19 vaccine. This table comes from immunoSEQ multiplex PCR, and its TCRdb copy is limited to in-frame clones, with some not included. This table holds more than 50,000 clones, around 80% found once. Here the sequenced sample was peripheral blood, taken on day 0 of AZD1222 vaccination. These receptors originate from an adult in good health.

This clone has a handful of counts. This chain connects TRBV5-5 to TRBJ2-1; D is unclear. This CDR3 has 14 residues. V dropped 4 bases and J dropped 2 bases, with 10 bases sitting between them. Germline lookup yields CDR1 SGHKS and CDR2 YYEKEE (reference sequence). This CDR3 reads CASSPVSAYNEQFF. As DNA, the CDR3 is TGTGCCAGCAGCCCAGTATCCGCCTACAATGAGCAGTTCTTC.

The chain is built from TRBV7-9 and TRBJ1-3; TRBD1 is a possible D gene (5 bases). Trimming removed 5 bases at V and 1 base at J, with 12 bases between. CDR3 length equals 15 residues. The germline CDR1 and CDR2 sequences are SEHNR and FQNEAQ (reference sequence). CDR3 DNA sequence: TGTGCCAGCAGCCCCTCAGGGAATTCTGGAAACACCATATATTTT. The encoded protein is CASSPSGNSGNTIYF.

This clone was counted once. The chain links TRBV7-2 to TRBJ2-1; D is unresolved. The CDR3 has 14 amino acids. Germline CDR1 is SGHTA and CDR2 is FQGNSA. Trimming removed 4 bases at V and 4 bases at J, with 11 bases between. CDR3 sequence: CASSSALTYNEQFF. The CDR3 region has the DNA TGTGCCAGCAGCTCCGCGCTCACATACAATGAGCAGTTCTTC.

This sequence joins TRBV3-1 (or the pseudogene TRBV3-2) and TRBJ1-1; maybe TRBD1 (6 bases). Looked up from germline, CDR1 is LGHDT and CDR2 is YNNKEL (reference sequence). This CDR3 has 16 amino acids. Trimming pared 4 bases from V and 1 base from J, leaving 16 bases between. The CDR3 region is CASSRTKGGRNTEAFF. The CDR3 nucleotides are TGTGCCAGCAGCCGAACTAAGGGGGGGAGGAACACTGAAGCTTTCTTT.

This clone was detected a few times. The chain employs TRBV11-2 and TRBJ1-2; the D gene is possibly TRBD1 (5 bases). The CDR3 sequence is 16 residues long. V lost 5 bases to trimming and J lost 6 bases, with 22 bases between them. The germline V gene encodes CDR1 SGHAT and CDR2 FQNNGV. Here the CDR3 reads CASSPNLGRGKNGYTF. CDR3 in DNA: TGTGCCAGCAGCCCCAACCTGGGAAGGGGTAAAAATGGCTACACCTTC.

This clone appeared a single time. The chain links TRBV2 to TRBJ1-4, with unresolved D. CDR1 and CDR2 from the germline V gene are SNHLY and FYNNEI. Trimming pared 6 bases from V and 7 bases from J, leaving 21 bases between. The CDR3 runs 16 residues. The CDR3 nucleotides are TGTGCCAGCAGGCAACAGCCCGCTTCAGGCGGTGAAAAACTGTTTTTT. Translation gives CASRQQPASGGEKLFF.

CDR3 protein: CASSWDTQETQYF. In DNA, the CDR3 is TGTGCCAGCAGTTGGGACACACAAGAGACCCAGTACTTC. This chain uses TRBV12-3 or TRBV12-4 with TRBJ2-5; TRBD1 is a possible D gene (6 bases). The CDR3 is made up of 13 amino acids. The V end lost 4 bases, the J end lost 2 bases, and 8 bases lay between the germline ends.

This chain links TRBV18 with TRBJ2-5; either TRBD1 or TRBD2 may fit D (6 bases each). CDR3 length: 17 amino acids. Germline values: CDR1 KGHSH, CDR2 LQKENI. V was cut by 3 bases and J by 5 bases, with 22 bases left in between. DNA of the CDR3: TGTGCCAGCTCACCTGCATTCCGGAGGGGGAGTAAGGAGACCCAGTACTTC. Translating it yields CASSPAFRRGSKETQYF.

This chain joins TRBV29-1 and TRBJ1-5; a weak D match, TRBD1 (5 bases). Germline lookup yields CDR1 SQVTM and CDR2 ANQGSEA. The CDR3 covers 13 residues. DNA for the CDR3: TGCAGTACATCGCAGGGACGCAATCAGCCCCAGCATTTT. It encodes CSTSQGRNQPQHF.

The chain recombines TRBV24-1 with TRBJ2-5; TRBD2 agrees at 7 bases. The germline gives CDR1 KGHDR, CDR2 SFDVKD. CDR3 size: 15 residues. J lost 5 bases, V lost 3 bases, and 8 bases had no gene match. Here the CDR3 reads CATSDPGGTGETQYF. CDR3 sequence (DNA): TGTGCCACCAGTGATCCGGGAGGAACGGGGGAGACCCAGTACTTC.

This clone has just a few counts. This chain connects TRBV21-1 to TRBJ2-7; TRBD1 is the table's D call, not checked against the DNA. TRBV21-1 is a recognized pseudogene. The CDR3 covers 11 residues. CDR3: CASSQSDEQYF. The CDR3 DNA follows: TGTGCCAGCAGCCAGTCTGACGAGCAGTACTTC.

The chain links TRBV5-5 to TRBJ1-1, with 8 nucleotides matching TRBD1. Germline CDR1 and CDR2: SGHKS and YYEKEE (reference sequence). The J segment lost 3 bases and the V segment lost 0 bases, leaving 1 base of the junction unmatched. This CDR3 comprises 14 residues. In DNA form, the CDR3 reads TGTGCCAGCAGCTTGGGACAGGGGTACACTGAAGCTTTCTTT. Its protein is CASSLGQGYTEAFF.